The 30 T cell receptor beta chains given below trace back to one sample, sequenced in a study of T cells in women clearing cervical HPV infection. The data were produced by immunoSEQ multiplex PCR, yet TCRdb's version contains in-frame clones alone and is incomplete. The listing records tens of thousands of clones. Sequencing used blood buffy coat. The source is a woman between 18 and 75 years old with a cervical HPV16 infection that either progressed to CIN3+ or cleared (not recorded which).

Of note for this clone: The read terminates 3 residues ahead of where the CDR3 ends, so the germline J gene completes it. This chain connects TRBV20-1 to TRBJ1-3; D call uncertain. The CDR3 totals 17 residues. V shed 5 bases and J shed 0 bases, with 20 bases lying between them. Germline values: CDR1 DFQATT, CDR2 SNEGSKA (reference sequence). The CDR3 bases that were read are TGCAGTGCTGGCACCTATCATAGGACTCCCTCTGGAAACACC. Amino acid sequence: CSAGTYHRTPSGNT. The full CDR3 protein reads CSAGTYHRTPSGNTIYF.

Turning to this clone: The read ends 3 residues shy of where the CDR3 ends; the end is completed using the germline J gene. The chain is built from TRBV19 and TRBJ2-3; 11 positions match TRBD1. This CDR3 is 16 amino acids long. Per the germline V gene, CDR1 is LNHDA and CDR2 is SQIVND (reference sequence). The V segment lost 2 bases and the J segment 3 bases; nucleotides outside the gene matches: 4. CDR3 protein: CASSIFGTGGTDTQYF. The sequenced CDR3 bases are TGTGCCAGTAGTATATTTGGGACAGGGGGTACAGATACG.

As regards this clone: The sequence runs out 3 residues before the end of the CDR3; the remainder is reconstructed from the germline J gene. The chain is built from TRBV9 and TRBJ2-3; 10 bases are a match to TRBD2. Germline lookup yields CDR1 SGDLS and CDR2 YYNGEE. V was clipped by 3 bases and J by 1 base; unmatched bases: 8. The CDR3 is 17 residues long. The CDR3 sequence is CASSETPGTSGTDTQYF. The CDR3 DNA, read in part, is TGTGCCAGCAGCGAAACCCCGGGGACTAGCGGCACAGATACG.

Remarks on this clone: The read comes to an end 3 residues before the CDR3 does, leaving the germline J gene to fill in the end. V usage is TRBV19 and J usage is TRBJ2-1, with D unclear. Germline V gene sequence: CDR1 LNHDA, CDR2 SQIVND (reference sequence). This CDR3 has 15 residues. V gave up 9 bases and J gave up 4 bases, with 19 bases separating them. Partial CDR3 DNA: TGTGCCAGCTCGCTGGGCAGCCAAGGGTACAATGAG. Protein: CASSLGSQGYNE. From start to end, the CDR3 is CASSLGSQGYNEQFF.

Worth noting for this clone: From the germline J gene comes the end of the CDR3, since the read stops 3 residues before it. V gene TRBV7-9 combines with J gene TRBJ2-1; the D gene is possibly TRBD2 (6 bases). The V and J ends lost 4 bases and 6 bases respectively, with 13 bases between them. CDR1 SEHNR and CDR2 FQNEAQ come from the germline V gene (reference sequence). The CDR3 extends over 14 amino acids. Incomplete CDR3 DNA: TGTGCCAGCAGCTCTACGGGACTGCCCAATGAG. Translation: CASSSTGLPNE. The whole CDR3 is CASSSTGLPNEQFF.

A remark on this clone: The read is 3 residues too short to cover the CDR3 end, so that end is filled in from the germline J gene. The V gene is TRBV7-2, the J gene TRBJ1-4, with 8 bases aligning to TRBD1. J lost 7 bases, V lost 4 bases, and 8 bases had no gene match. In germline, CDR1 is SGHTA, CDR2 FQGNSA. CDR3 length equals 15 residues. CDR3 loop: CASSSPTGGGEKLFF. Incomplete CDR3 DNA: TGTGCCAGCAGCTCACCAACAGGGGGTGGTGAAAAA. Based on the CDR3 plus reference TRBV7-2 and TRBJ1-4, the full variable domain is GAGVSQSPSNKVTEKGKDVELRCDPISGHTALYWYRQSLGQGLEFLIYFQGNSAPDKSGLPSDRFSAERTGGSVSTLTIQRTQQEDSAVYLCASSSPTGGGEKLFFGSGTQLSVL.

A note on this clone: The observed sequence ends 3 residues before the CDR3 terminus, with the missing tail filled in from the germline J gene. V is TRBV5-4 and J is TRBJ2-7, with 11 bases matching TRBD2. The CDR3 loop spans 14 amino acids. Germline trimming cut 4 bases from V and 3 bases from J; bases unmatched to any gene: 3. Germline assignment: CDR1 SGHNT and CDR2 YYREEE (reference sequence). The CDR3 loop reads CASSPGTSGYEQYF. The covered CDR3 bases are TGTGCCAGCAGCCCCGGGACTAGCGGCTACGAG.

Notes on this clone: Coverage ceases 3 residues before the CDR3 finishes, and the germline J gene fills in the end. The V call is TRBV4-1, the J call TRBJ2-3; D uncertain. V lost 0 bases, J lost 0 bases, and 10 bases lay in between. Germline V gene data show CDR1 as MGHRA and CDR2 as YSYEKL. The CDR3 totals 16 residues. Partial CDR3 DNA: TGCGCCAGCAGCCAAGATGCCCGCCTAAGCACAGATACG. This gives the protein CASSQDARLSTDT. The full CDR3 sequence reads CASSQDARLSTDTQYF.

The DNA read from the CDR3 is TGTGCCAGCAGCACCTCTAGCGAGAGCTCCTACAATGAG. Translating it yields CASSTSSESSYNE. The CDR3 as a whole reads CASSTSSESSYNEQFF. This sequence joins TRBV7-3 and TRBJ2-1; D is perhaps TRBD2 (6 bases). The observed sequence ends 3 residues before the CDR3 terminus, with the missing tail filled in from the germline J gene. CDR1 and CDR2 (germline): SGHTA, FQGTGA. The CDR3 has 16 amino acids. V shed 5 bases and J shed 0 bases, with 14 bases lying between them.

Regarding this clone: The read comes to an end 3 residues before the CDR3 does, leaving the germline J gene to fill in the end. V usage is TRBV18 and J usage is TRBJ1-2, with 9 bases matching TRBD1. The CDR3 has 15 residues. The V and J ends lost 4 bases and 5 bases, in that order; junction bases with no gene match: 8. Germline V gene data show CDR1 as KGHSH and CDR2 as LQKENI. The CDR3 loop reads CASSLSGTGNYGYTF. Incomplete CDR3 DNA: TGTGCCAGCTCACTCTCCGGGACAGGGAATTATGGC.

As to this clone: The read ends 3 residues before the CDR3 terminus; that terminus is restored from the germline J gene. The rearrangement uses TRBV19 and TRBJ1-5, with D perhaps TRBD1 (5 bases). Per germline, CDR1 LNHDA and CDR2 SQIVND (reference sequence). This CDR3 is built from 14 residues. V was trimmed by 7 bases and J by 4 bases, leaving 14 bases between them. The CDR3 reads CASTTNGGNQPQHF. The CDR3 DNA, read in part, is TGTGCCAGTACCACAAACGGGGGGAATCAGCCC. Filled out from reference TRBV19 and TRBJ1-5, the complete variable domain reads DGGITQSPKYLFRKEGQNVTLSCEQNLNHDAMYWYRQDPGQGLRLIYYSQIVNDFQKGDIAEGYSVSREKKESFPLTVTSAQKNPTAFYLCASTTNGGNQPQHFGDGTRLSIL.

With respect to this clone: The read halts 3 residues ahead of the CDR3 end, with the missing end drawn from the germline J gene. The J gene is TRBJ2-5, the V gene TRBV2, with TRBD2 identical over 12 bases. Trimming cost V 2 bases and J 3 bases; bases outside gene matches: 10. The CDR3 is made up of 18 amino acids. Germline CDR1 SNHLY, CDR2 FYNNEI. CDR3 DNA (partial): TGTGCCAGCAGTGAAAACCGGGGGCTAGCGGGGGGGAAAGAGACC. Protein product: CASSENRGLAGGKET. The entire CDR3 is CASSENRGLAGGKETQYF.

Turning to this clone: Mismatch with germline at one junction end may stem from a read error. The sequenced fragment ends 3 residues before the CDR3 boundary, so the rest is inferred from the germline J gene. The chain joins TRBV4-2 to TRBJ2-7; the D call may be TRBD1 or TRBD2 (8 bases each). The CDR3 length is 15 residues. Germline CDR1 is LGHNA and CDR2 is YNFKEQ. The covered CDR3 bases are TGCGCCAGCAGCGGGGGAACAGGGGGTCCCTACGAG. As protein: CASSGGTGGPYE. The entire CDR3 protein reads CASSGGTGGPYEQYF.

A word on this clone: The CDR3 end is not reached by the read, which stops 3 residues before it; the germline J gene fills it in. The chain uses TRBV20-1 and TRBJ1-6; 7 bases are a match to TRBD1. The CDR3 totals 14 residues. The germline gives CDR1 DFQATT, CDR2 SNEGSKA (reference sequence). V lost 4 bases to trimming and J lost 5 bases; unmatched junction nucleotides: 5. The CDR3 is CSATGTADNSPLHF. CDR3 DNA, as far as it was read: TGCAGTGCTACCGGGACAGCAGATAATTCACCC.

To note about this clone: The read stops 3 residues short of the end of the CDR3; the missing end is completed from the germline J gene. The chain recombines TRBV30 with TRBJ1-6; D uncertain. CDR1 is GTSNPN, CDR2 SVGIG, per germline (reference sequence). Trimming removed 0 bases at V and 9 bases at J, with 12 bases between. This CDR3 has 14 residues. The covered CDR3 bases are TGTGCCTGGAGTGTTGCAGAAAGTATTTCACCC. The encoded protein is CAWSVAESISP. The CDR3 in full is CAWSVAESISPLHF.

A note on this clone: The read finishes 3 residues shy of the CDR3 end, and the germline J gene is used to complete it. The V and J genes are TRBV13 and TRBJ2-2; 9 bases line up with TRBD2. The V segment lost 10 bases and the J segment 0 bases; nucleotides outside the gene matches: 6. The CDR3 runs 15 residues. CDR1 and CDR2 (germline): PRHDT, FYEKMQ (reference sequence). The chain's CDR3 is CATRGGAANTGELFF. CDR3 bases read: TGTGCCACGCGGGGGGGTGCAGCGAACACCGGGGAG.

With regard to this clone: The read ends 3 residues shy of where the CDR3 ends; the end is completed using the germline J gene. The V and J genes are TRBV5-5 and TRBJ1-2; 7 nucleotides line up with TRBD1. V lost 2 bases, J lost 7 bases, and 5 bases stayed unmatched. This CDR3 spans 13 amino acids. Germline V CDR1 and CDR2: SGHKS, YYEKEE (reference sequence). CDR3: CASSLQTGFGYTF. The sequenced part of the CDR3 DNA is TGTGCCAGCAGCTTACAGACAGGGTTTGGC.

The DNA read from the CDR3 is TGTGCCAGTAGTATCGGAGAGGGCTACGAG. It specifies CASSIGEGYE. The CDR3 in its entirety is CASSIGEGYEQYF. The chain employs TRBV19 and TRBJ2-7, with D tentatively TRBD2 (5 bases). The CDR3 extends 3 residues past the end of the read, so its final part is completed from the germline J gene. Trimming pared 3 bases from V and 3 bases from J, leaving 9 bases between. In germline, CDR1 is LNHDA, CDR2 SQIVND (reference sequence). CDR3 length equals 13 residues. Filled out from reference TRBV19 and TRBJ2-7, the complete variable domain reads DGGITQSPKYLFRKEGQNVTLSCEQNLNHDAMYWYRQDPGQGLRLIYYSQIVNDFQKGDIAEGYSVSREKKESFPLTVTSAQKNPTAFYLCASSIGEGYEQYFGPGTRLTVT.

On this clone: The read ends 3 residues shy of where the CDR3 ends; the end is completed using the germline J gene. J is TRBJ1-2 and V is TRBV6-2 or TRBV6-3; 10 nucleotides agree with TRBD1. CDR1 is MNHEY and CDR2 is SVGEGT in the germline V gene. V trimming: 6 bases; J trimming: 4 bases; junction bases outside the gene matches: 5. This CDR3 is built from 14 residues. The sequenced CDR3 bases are TGTGCCAGCAGGCCCGGGACAGGGGCCTATGGC. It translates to CASRPGTGAYG. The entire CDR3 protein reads CASRPGTGAYGYTF.

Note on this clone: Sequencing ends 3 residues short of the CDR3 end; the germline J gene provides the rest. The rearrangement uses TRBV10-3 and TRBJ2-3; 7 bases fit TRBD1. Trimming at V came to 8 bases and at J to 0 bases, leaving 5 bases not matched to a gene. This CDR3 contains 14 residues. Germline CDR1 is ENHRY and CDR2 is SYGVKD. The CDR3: CAIGQVLSTDTQYF. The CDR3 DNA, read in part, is TGTGCCATCGGACAGGTTTTAAGCACAGATACG.

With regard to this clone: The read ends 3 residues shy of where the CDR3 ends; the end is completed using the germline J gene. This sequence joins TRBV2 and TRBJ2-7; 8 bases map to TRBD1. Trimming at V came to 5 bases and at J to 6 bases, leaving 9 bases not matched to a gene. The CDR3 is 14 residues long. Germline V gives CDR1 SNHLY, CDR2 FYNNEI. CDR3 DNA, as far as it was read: TGTGCCAGCAGTCCTGGACAGGGTTGGAGCGAG. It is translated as CASSPGQGWSE. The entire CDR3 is CASSPGQGWSEQYF.

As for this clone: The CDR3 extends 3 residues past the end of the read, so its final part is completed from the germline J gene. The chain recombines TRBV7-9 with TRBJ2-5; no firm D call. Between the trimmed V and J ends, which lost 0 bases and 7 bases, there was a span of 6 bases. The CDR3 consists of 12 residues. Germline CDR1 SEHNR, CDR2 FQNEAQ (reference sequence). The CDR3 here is CASSLALRTQYF. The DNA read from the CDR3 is TGTGCCAGCAGCTTAGCGCTACGGACC.

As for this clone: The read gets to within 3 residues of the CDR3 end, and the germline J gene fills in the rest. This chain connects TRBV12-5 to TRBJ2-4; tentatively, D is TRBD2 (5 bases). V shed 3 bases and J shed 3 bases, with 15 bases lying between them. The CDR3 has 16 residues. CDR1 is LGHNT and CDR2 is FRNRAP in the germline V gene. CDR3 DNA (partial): TGTGCTAGTGGTTTTATGATACCTAGCAGCAAAAACATT. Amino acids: CASGFMIPSSKNI. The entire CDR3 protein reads CASGFMIPSSKNIQYF.

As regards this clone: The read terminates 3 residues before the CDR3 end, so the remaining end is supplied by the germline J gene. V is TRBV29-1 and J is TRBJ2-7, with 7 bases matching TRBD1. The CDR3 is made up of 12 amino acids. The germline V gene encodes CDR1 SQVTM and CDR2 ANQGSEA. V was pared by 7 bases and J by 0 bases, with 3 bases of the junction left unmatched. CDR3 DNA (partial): TGCAGCGCGGGACAGACCTCCTACGAG. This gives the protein CSAGQTSYE. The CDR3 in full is CSAGQTSYEQYF.

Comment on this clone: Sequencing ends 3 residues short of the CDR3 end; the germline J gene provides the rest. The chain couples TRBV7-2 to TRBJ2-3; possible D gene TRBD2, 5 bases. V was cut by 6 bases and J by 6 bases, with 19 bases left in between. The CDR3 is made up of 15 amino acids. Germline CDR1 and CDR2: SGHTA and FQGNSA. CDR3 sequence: CASSFHNPGYDTQYF. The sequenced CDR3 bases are TGTGCCAGCAGTTTCCACAACCCGGGGTACGATACG.

The CDR3 reads CASGGLMLNTGELFF. The part of the CDR3 DNA that was read is TGTGCCAGCGGTGGACTGATGTTGAACACCGGGGAG. The chain recombines TRBV7-8 with TRBJ2-2, with TRBD2 as a possible D gene (5 bases). The read gets to within 3 residues of the CDR3 end, and the germline J gene fills in the rest. The CDR3 contains 15 residues. CDR1 is SGHVS and CDR2 is FQNEAQ in the germline V gene. V dropped 8 bases and J dropped 1 base, with 14 bases sitting between them.

The sequenced CDR3 bases are TGTGCCAGTACTCGACAGGGGGCTATTCAGCCC. Encoded protein: CASTRQGAIQP. The full CDR3 sequence reads CASTRQGAIQPQHF. This chain links TRBV19 with TRBJ1-5; 10 bases line up with TRBD1. The CDR3 extends 3 residues past the end of the read, so its final part is completed from the germline J gene. With 7 bases clipped from V and 6 bases from J, the junction kept 6 bases outside the gene matches. CDR1 and CDR2 (germline): LNHDA, SQIVND (reference sequence). This CDR3 is built from 14 residues.

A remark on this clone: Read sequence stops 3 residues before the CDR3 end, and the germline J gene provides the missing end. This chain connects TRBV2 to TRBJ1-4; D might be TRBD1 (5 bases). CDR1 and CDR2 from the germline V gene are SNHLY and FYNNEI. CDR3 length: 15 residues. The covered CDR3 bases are TGTGCCAGCAGCTCCACCGACAGCTTTAATTCACCA. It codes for CASSSTDSFNSP. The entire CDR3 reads CASSSTDSFNSPLFF.

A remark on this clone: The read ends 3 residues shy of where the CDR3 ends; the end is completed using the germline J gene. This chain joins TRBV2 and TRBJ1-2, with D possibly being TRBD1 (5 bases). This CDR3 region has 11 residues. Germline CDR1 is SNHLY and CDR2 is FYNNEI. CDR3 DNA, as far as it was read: TGTGCCAGCTCCCTTGAGGGGGGC. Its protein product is CASSLEGG. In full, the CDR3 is CASSLEGGYTF.

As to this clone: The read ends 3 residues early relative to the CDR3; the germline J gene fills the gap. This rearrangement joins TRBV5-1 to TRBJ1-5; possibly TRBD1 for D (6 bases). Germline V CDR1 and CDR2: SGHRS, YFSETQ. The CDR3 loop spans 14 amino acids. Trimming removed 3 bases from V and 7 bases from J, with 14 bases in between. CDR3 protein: CASSYLWRGQPQHF. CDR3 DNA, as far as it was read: TGCGCCAGCAGCTACCTCTGGAGGGGGCAGCCC.